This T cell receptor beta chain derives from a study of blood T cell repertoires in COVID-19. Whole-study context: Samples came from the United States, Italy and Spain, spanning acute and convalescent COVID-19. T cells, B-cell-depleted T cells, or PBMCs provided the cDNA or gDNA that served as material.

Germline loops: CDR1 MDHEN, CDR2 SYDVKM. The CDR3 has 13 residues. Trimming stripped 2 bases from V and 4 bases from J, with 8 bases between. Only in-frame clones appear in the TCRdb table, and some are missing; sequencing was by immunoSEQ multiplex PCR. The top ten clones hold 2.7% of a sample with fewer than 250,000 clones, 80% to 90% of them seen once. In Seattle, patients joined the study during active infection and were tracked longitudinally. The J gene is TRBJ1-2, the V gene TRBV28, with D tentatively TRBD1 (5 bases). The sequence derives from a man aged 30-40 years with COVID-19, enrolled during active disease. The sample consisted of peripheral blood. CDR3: CASSLRTSYGYTF. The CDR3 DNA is TGTGCCAGCAGTTTAAGGACATCCTATGGCTACACCTTC.